These T cell receptor beta chains were read from a single sample in a study of T cells in Graves' hyperthyroidism and ophthalmopathy. Each CDR3 protein gets one entry after TCRdb re-called the multiplex PCR reads with MiXCR. The sample holds a few hundred thousand distinct CDR3 sequences, 15% to 19% seen once. The sample taken for sequencing was blood. All receptors come from a woman aged 25-40 years with Graves' hyperthyroidism. Both conserved end residues are part of each CDR3. A D gene is named only where the DNA matches it firmly. Clone size is shown for a subset of rows, as once, few, many or a class of expanded clone.

D | size | J | V | DNA | CDR3
- | - | TRBJ2-7 | TRBV20-1 | TGCAGTGCAGGGGACCTGGAGTACGAGCAGTACTTC | CSAGDLEYEQYF
- | many | TRBJ2-7 | TRBV6-2/TRBV6-3 | TGTGCCAGCAGACTGGGGGGACTGACACGCTACGAGCAGTACTTC | CASRLGGLTRYEQYF
TRBD2 | - | TRBJ2-3 | TRBV7-9 | TGTGCCAGCAGCCCCAGCGGGAGGTTCGACACAGATACGCAGTATTTT | CASSPSGRFDTDTQYF
- | many | TRBJ2-7 | TRBV27 | TGTGCCAGCAGTCACGGGAAAGCCTACGAGCAGTACTTC | CASSHGKAYEQYF
- | many | TRBJ2-1 | TRBV7-2 | TGTGCCAGCAGCTTAGCGCAGTCGTCATATGAGCAGTTCTTC | CASSLAQSSYEQFF
- | many | TRBJ1-1 | TRBV28 | TGTGCCAGCAGTTGGACGGGACTAAACACTGAAGCTTTCTTT | CASSWTGLNTEAFF
- | - | TRBJ2-7 | TRBV9 | TGTGCCAGCAGCCAAGATGTAGGGGTTGGCGAGCAGTACTTC | CASSQDVGVGEQYF
- | many | TRBJ2-7 | TRBV28 | TGTGCCAGCAACCTAAGGGCTGGTTACGAGCAGTACTTC | CASNLRAGYEQYF
TRBD2 | many | TRBJ2-1 | TRBV7-8 | TGTGCCAGCAGCCCAACTAGCGGGACATTCAATGAGCAGTTCTTC | CASSPTSGTFNEQFF
- | - | TRBJ1-2 | TRBV6-2/TRBV6-3 | TGTGCCATCAGCGAGCGGAGGGCTTGGGCTGGCTACACCTTC | CAISERRAWAGYTF
- | few | TRBJ1-2 | TRBV6-1 | TGTGCCAGCAGTGAAGCAGAGGGAGCTAACTATGGCTACACCTTC | CASSEAEGANYGYTF
TRBD1 | few | TRBJ1-4 | TRBV11-2 | TGTGCCAGCAGCTTAAGACAGGGAATGTATGAAAAACTGTTTTTT | CASSLRQGMYEKLFF
- | few | TRBJ1-1 | TRBV25-1 | TGTGCCAGCAGTACAGGCTATGAAGCTTTCTTT | CASSTGYEAFF
- | few | TRBJ1-5 | TRBV7-9 | TGTGCCAGCAGCTTTATGGGGGGCAATCAGCCCCAGCATTTT | CASSFMGGNQPQHF
TRBD2 | - | TRBJ2-5 | TRBV7-2 | TGTGCCAGCAGCTTAGTAGGGACTAGCGGAGAGACCCAGTACTTC | CASSLVGTSGETQYF
- | many | TRBJ1-5 | TRBV20-1 | TGCAGTGCTAGCCTGGGCCACGGCAATCAGCCCCAGCATTTT | CSASLGHGNQPQHF
- | few | TRBJ1-1 | TRBV6-5 | TGTGCCAGCAGTTACCAGGGCTTGAACACTGAAGCTTTCTTT | CASSYQGLNTEAFF
TRBD1 | - | TRBJ2-7 | TRBV5-1 | TGCGCCAGCAGCTTGGAAACAGGGGTACTGAACTACGAGCAGTACTTC | CASSLETGVLNYEQYF
- | many | TRBJ2-1 | TRBV20-1 | TGCAGTGCTAGGGCGGACAGCGGGTTGCCCAATGAGCAGTTCTTC | CSARADSGLPNEQFF
- | many | TRBJ2-2 | TRBV2 | TGTGCCAGCAGTGCCACAACACAGAACACCGGGGAGCTGTTTTTT | CASSATTQNTGELFF
- | - | TRBJ1-5 | TRBV19 | TGTGCCAGTAGTATCGGGGGAGGACAGCCCCAGCATTTT | CASSIGGGQPQHF
TRBD1 | - | TRBJ2-3 | TRBV5-1 | TGCGCCAGCAGCCGCGGGACAGGGCCCGATACGCAGTATTTT | CASSRGTGPDTQYF
TRBD1 | many | TRBJ2-7 | TRBV2 | TGTGCCAGCAGTGTCGTCCCAGGGGGCTCCTACGAGCAGTACTTC | CASSVVPGGSYEQYF
- | many | TRBJ1-1 | TRBV2 | TGTGCCAGCAGTCTACAACAGGGAATGAACACTGAAGCTTTCTTT | CASSLQQGMNTEAFF
- | many | TRBJ2-7 | TRBV3-1 | TGTGCCAGCAGCCAGACAGGACCCTACGAGCAGTACTTC | CASSQTGPYEQYF
- | few | TRBJ2-1 | TRBV6-2/TRBV6-3 | TGTGCCAGCGTAAGGTCTTATGGGGGTGAGCAGTTCTTC | CASVRSYGGEQFF
- | few | TRBJ2-5 | TRBV29-1 | TGCAGCGTCGCCATTTGGGCCGGGACCAAAGAGACCCAGTACTTC | CSVAIWAGTKETQYF
TRBD2 | few | TRBJ2-7 | TRBV5-1 | TGCGCCAGCAGCTTGACTAGCGGGAGGGCCTTACGCTACGAGCGGTACTTC | CASSLTSGRALRYERYF
- | many | TRBJ2-3 | TRBV3-1 | TGTGCCAGCAGCCAAGGTGGACTGGTTAGCACAGATACGCAGTATTTT | CASSQGGLVSTDTQYF
TRBD1 | - | TRBJ1-2 | TRBV7-9 | TGTGCCAGCAGCTCGACAGGGCACGGCTACACCTTC | CASSSTGHGYTF
- | many | TRBJ2-5 | TRBV24-1 | TGTGCCACCAGTGATCCGAATCCCGCTAGTCCTTCTGAGACCCAGTACTTC | CATSDPNPASPSETQYF
- | many | TRBJ2-7 | TRBV5-1 | TGCGCCAGCAGCTTGGGGATGCTCTACGAGCAGTACTTC | CASSLGMLYEQYF
TRBD1 | many | TRBJ1-1 | TRBV6-2/TRBV6-3 | TGTGCCAGCAGTTACTCTCGGACAGGGGTTGCGCACACTGAAGCTTTCTTT | CASSYSRTGVAHTEAFF
TRBD2 | many | TRBJ2-2 | TRBV28 | TGTGCCAGCAGTTTACCCCCGGGACTAGCGGCCACCGGGGAGCTGTTTTTT | CASSLPPGLAATGELFF
- | many | TRBJ2-1 | TRBV5-1 | TGCGCCAGCCAAAACCGGGACACAAACAGCGATGAGCAGTTCTTC | CASQNRDTNSDEQFF
TRBD1 | few | TRBJ1-2 | TRBV12-3/TRBV12-4 | TGTGCCAGCAGTTCACAGGGGGCGCGGGATCATAACTATGGCTACACCTTC | CASSSQGARDHNYGYTF
- | many | TRBJ2-7 | TRBV18 | TGTGCCAGCTCACCGACCGGGGCGAGGTACGAGCAGTACTTC | CASSPTGARYEQYF
- | many | TRBJ2-1 | TRBV18 | TGTGCCAGCTCATTCACCGGGATTTACAATGAGCAGTTCTTC | CASSFTGIYNEQFF
TRBD2 | many | TRBJ2-5 | TRBV28 | TGTGCCAGCAGTCGAATCCCGGGACTAGCGGACCAAGAGACCCAGTACTTC | CASSRIPGLADQETQYF
- | many | TRBJ1-2 | TRBV7-3 | TGTGCCAGCAGCCTAAGACGGGGGGATGGCTACACCTTC | CASSLRRGDGYTF
TRBD1 | many | TRBJ1-2 | TRBV20-1 | TGCAGTGCTGCCGATCCCAGGGGGGACGTCTATGGCTACACCTTC | CSAADPRGDVYGYTF
- | few | TRBJ2-1 | TRBV30 | TGTGCCTGGAGGGGCGGACGGGGCAATGAGCAGTTCTTC | CAWRGGRGNEQFF
- | many | TRBJ1-2 | TRBV4-2 | TGTGCCAGCAGCCTCCTCGTTGAGGGGAGATATGGCTACACCTTC | CASSLLVEGRYGYTF
- | - | TRBJ2-3 | TRBV5-1 | TGCGCCAGCAGCGTGAGCCCCAGGGGTACAGATACGCAGTATTTT | CASSVSPRGTDTQYF
- | many | TRBJ2-7 | TRBV20-1 | TGCAGTGCTAGTGTTGGGGAGTTCGGGTACGAGCAGTACTTC | CSASVGEFGYEQYF
- | - | TRBJ2-5 | TRBV2 | TGTGCCACCACAGGGATAGACGAGACCCAGTACTTC | CATTGIDETQYF
- | many | TRBJ1-1 | TRBV28 | TGTGCCAGCAGAGGGGGGCTCACTGAAGCTTTCTTT | CASRGGLTEAFF
- | many | TRBJ2-7 | TRBV6-2/TRBV6-3 | TGTGCCAGCACCTCCACCATCTACGAGCAGTACTTC | CASTSTIYEQYF
- | many | TRBJ1-5 | TRBV6-2/TRBV6-3 | TGTGCCAGCAGGATGGGAGCCCTTAAAGTCGGTCAGCCCCAGCATTTT | CASRMGALKVGQPQHF
TRBD2 | many | TRBJ2-1 | TRBV27 | TGTGCCAGCAGTTTCCACCCCACTAGCGGGAGGCGCAATGAGCAGTTCTTC | CASSFHPTSGRRNEQFF
- | many | TRBJ2-7 | TRBV10-3 | TGTGCCATCAGTGTTCAGGGGAGGGGGTACGAGCAGTACTTC | CAISVQGRGYEQYF
- | - | TRBJ2-1 | TRBV5-1 | TGCGCCAGCAGCCCGGATCCGGGACCGACTGAGCAGTTCTTC | CASSPDPGPTEQFF
- | - | TRBJ2-3 | TRBV20-1 | TGCAGTGCTCGAGGGTTAGGGGTGTCTACGCAGTATTTT | CSARGLGVSTQYF
- | few | TRBJ2-1 | TRBV12-5 | TGTGCTAGTGGTTTGGTAGGTGGGGCAAATGAGCAGTTCTTC | CASGLVGGANEQFF
TRBD1 | - | TRBJ2-2 | TRBV19 | TGTGCCAGTAGTGCGATGAAGGACAGGGGGGTCGGGGAGCTGTTTTTT | CASSAMKDRGVGELFF